One sample yielded the 14 T cell receptor beta chains listed below, sequenced in a study of cytomegalovirus exposure and HLA in healthy donors. PCR amplification relied on 60 Vbeta primers (plus 13 Jbeta primers). Repertoires were generated with immunoSEQ multiplex PCR, while TCRdb's copy carries only in-frame clones and drops some. In the table there are about 210,000 clones, less than 90% of which are singletons. Input material: PBMCs. Source of these receptors: a woman in her 30s in good health and CMV-seronegative.

This rearrangement joins TRBV9 to TRBJ1-5; D is perhaps TRBD1 (5 bases). The CDR3 consists of 13 residues. V lost 1 base to trimming and J lost 8 bases, with 10 bases between them. From germline, CDR1 is SGDLS and CDR2 YYNGEE. In DNA form, the CDR3 reads TGTGCCAGCAGCGTACAGGGCTGGGAGCCCCAGCATTTT. Amino acids: CASSVQGWEPQHF.

The chain couples TRBV5-1 to TRBJ1-1; perhaps TRBD1 as D (6 bases). Germline V lookup: CDR1 SGHRS, CDR2 YFSETQ. The V end was cut by 4 bases, the J end by 0 bases, with 10 bases between. CDR3 length equals 14 residues. CDR3 bases: TGCGCCAGCAGCGCGAGACAGGTGAACACTGAAGCTTTCTTT. It encodes CASSARQVNTEAFF.

This rearrangement joins TRBV6-5 to TRBJ2-1; TRBD1 matches 8 bases. This CDR3 is built from 16 residues. V shed 0 bases and J 0 bases; nucleotides not matched to a gene: 1. Looked up from germline, CDR1 is MNHEY and CDR2 is SVGAGI. The CDR3 reads CASSYSTGDSYNEQFF. CDR3 in DNA: TGTGCCAGCAGTTACTCGACAGGGGACTCCTACAATGAGCAGTTCTTC.

Only one count was recorded for this clone. The V gene is TRBV6-1, the J gene TRBJ2-2, with 9 positions matching TRBD1. Trimming at V came to 5 bases and at J to 4 bases, leaving 5 bases not matched to a gene. Germline values: CDR1 MNHNS, CDR2 SASEGT. The length of the CDR3 is 15 residues. The CDR3 here is CASSSRQGGTGELFF. DNA for the CDR3: TGTGCCAGCAGTTCCCGACAGGGGGGCACCGGGGAGCTGTTTTTT.

The rearrangement joins TRBV29-1 to TRBJ2-5; 12 bases are shared with TRBD2. This CDR3 is 15 amino acids long. Germline V gene sequence: CDR1 SQVTM, CDR2 ANQGSEA. V was pared by 6 bases and J by 2 bases, with 7 bases of the junction left unmatched. CDR3 DNA sequence: TGCAGCGTGCAGACTAGCGGGAGCTCTCAAGAGACCCAGTACTTC. Amino acids: CSVQTSGSSQETQYF.

The chain employs TRBV18 and TRBJ2-5, with 9 bases aligning to TRBD2. The V gene's germline CDR1 is KGHSH and CDR2 LQKENI. The V segment lost 3 bases and the J segment 4 bases; nucleotides outside the gene matches: 6. The CDR3 runs 15 residues. In DNA form, the CDR3 reads TGTGCCAGCTCACCTAGCGGGAGAAGCTTAGAGACCCAGTACTTC. The encoded protein is CASSPSGRSLETQYF.

The chain links TRBV5-1 to TRBJ2-5; 7 bases line up with TRBD2. V shed 0 bases, J shed 7 bases, and the junction held 18 bases outside the gene matches. The CDR3 consists of 18 residues. Germline assignment: CDR1 SGHRS and CDR2 YFSETQ. In DNA form, the CDR3 reads TGCGCCAGCAGCTTGGGGGCTGGGCTAGCGGACTCTCCGTGGACCCAGTACTTC. Protein sequence: CASSLGAGLADSPWTQYF.

The chain joins TRBV10-3 to TRBJ2-1; 7 positions agree with TRBD2. V was clipped by 6 bases and J by 3 bases; unmatched bases: 8. Looked up from germline, CDR1 is ENHRY and CDR2 is SYGVKD. The CDR3 has 15 amino acids. The CDR3 DNA follows: TGTGCCATCAGAGATCTAGCGGAGAACTACAATGAGCAGTTCTTC. It encodes CAIRDLAENYNEQFF.

This sequence joins TRBV6-1 and TRBJ2-5; no clear D gene. The ends were cut back, 3 bases at V and 0 bases at J, with 5 bases in the middle. This CDR3 spans 13 amino acids. The germline V gene has CDR1 MNHNS and CDR2 SASEGT. The CDR3 loop reads CASSDTNQETQYF. CDR3 in DNA: TGTGCCAGCAGTGATACTAACCAAGAGACCCAGTACTTC.

Concerning this clone: A read error may account for a junction end that differs from germline. The rearrangement uses TRBV5-1 and TRBJ2-3; 14 positions agree with TRBD2. CDR3 length equals 15 residues. CDR1 is SGHRS and CDR2 is YFSETQ in the germline V gene. The CDR3 DNA sequence: TGCGCCAGCAGATTGGGACTAGCGGGAGCGGATACGCAGTATTTT. Translated, it gives CASRLGLAGADTQYF.

The rearrangement links TRBV19 to TRBJ2-1, with TRBD1 as a possible D gene (6 bases). The CDR3 is 15 residues long. Germline V gene lookup returns CDR1 LNHDA and CDR2 SQIVND (reference sequence). Trimming cost V 8 bases and J 6 bases, with 20 bases left between them. In DNA, the CDR3 is TGTGCCAGTTCGTCGGACAGAGAGGGTTGCAATGAGCAGTTCTTC. This sequence encodes CASSSDREGCNEQFF. The whole variable domain, remainder taken from reference TRBV19 and TRBJ2-1, is DGGITQSPKYLFRKEGQNVTLSCEQNLNHDAMYWYRQDPGQGLRLIYYSQIVNDFQKGDIAEGYSVSREKKESFPLTVTSAQKNPTAFYLCASSSDREGCNEQFFGPGTRLTVL.

This chain joins TRBV6-5 and TRBJ2-5; possibly TRBD2 for D (6 bases). The CDR3 has 15 residues. Deletions cut 0 bases from V and 7 bases from J, with 15 bases between. Germline V CDR1 and CDR2: MNHEY, SVGAGI. The CDR3 DNA reads TGTGCCAGCAGTTACTCCGGGACTGTCGGTTTGACCCAGTACTTC. It codes for CASSYSGTVGLTQYF.

The genes are TRBV27 and TRBJ1-2; 7 nucleotides align to TRBD1. CDR1 is MNHEY and CDR2 is SMNVEV in the germline V gene (reference sequence). The V gene end was trimmed by 2 bases and the J gene end by 6 bases; junction bases not matched to a gene: 6. CDR3 length equals 14 residues. The CDR3 is CASSLRGHRNGYTF. In DNA, the CDR3 is TGTGCCAGCAGTTTAAGGGGGCATAGAAATGGCTACACCTTC.

The chain is built from TRBV5-1 and TRBJ2-5, with 7 nucleotides matching TRBD2. Germline V gene data show CDR1 as SGHRS and CDR2 as YFSETQ. The CDR3 consists of 16 residues. Trimming at V came to 0 bases and at J to 2 bases, leaving 7 bases not matched to a gene. CDR3 residues: CASSLGGSSGQETQYF. The CDR3 bases are TGCGCCAGCAGCTTGGGCGGGTCTAGCGGACAAGAGACCCAGTACTTC.